A single sample gave rise to the 15 T cell receptor beta chains below, sequenced in a study of blood T cell repertoires in COVID-19. TCRdb's table, derived via immunoSEQ multiplex PCR, lists solely in-frame clones and lacks some. The sample has around 250,000 clones, about 90% seen once; the top ten hold less than 0.9%. Source material: PBMCs or T cells enriched from blood (not recorded which). The receptor set was obtained from a man aged 45 to 65 who had been exposed to COVID-19.

The chain has TRBV27 and TRBJ1-6; 11 bases align to TRBD1. With 1 base clipped from V and 8 bases from J, the junction kept 4 bases outside the gene matches. This CDR3 contains 16 residues. Looked up from germline, CDR1 is MNHEY and CDR2 is SMNVEV (reference sequence). CDR3 bases: TGTGCCAGCAGTTTATGGACAGGGGGCTACGATTCACCCCTCCACTTT. It codes for CASSLWTGGYDSPLHF.

The table lists this clone with a few counts. The rearrangement uses TRBV5-1 and TRBJ1-3; D is undetermined. The CDR3 spans 14 residues. V lost 1 base to trimming and J lost 0 bases, with 5 bases between them. Germline CDR1 SGHRS, CDR2 YFSETQ. This chain's CDR3 is CASSLSDSGNTIYF. The CDR3 nucleotides are TGCGCCAGCAGCTTGTCAGACTCTGGAAACACCATATATTTT.

The V and J genes are TRBV5-1 and TRBJ1-2; the D is unclear. Germline loops: CDR1 SGHRS, CDR2 YFSETQ. The V and J ends lost 0 bases and 1 base respectively, with 7 bases between them. The CDR3 is made up of 14 amino acids. CDR3 sequence reads: CASSLVGFNYGYTF. The CDR3, as DNA: TGCGCCAGCAGCTTGGTGGGCTTTAACTATGGCTACACCTTC.

This clone has only one observation. This chain joins TRBV28 and TRBJ2-3, with a weak D call TRBD2 (5 bases). The germline gives CDR1 MDHEN, CDR2 SYDVKM. CDR3 length equals 15 residues. The V and J ends lost 3 bases and 6 bases respectively, with 16 bases between them. The CDR3 here is CASSFVRAPSDTQYF. In DNA form, the CDR3 reads TGTGCCAGCAGTTTCGTGCGGGCCCCCTCCGATACGCAGTATTTT.

The V and J genes are TRBV18 and TRBJ1-1; D is perhaps TRBD1 (5 bases). Germline V gives CDR1 KGHSH, CDR2 LQKENI. Between the trimmed V and J ends, which lost 3 bases and 4 bases, there was a span of 9 bases. CDR3 size: 13 residues. CDR3 amino acids: CASSPGRGTEAFF. The CDR3 region has the DNA TGTGCCAGCTCACCGGGTAGGGGCACTGAAGCTTTCTTT.

This clone has just one count. This chain links TRBV5-1 with TRBJ2-7; possibly TRBD2 for D (7 bases). There are 16 residues in the CDR3. The ends were cut back, 2 bases at V and 2 bases at J, with 17 bases in the middle. Germline CDR1 and CDR2: SGHRS and YFSETQ. In DNA, the CDR3 is TGCGCCAGCAGCTTTGCCGGGGGGCCCGTCACCTACGAGCAGTACTTC. It encodes CASSFAGGPVTYEQYF.

V and J are TRBV7-2 and TRBJ2-2, with 7 bases aligning to TRBD2. J was trimmed by 5 bases and V by 5 bases; bases with no gene match: 14. Per the germline V gene, CDR1 is SGHTA and CDR2 is FQGNSA. The CDR3 runs 17 residues. CDR3 DNA: TGTGCCAGCAGCGTAACCGGGACGGGGGGAGGGACCGGGGAGCTGTTTTTT. Encoded protein: CASSVTGTGGGTGELFF.

The rearrangement links TRBV5-3 to TRBJ1-6; a possible D gene is TRBD1 (6 bases). TRBV5-3 is assigned to the ORF class and has an uncertain function. V lost 0 bases and J 9 bases, leaving 13 bases between the germline ends. The length of the CDR3 is 15 residues. Here the CDR3 DNA reads TGTGCCAGAAGCTTGGGGGGGCAGGGGATTTCACCCCTCCACTTT. Its translation: CARSLGGQGISPLHF.

The chain has TRBV7-6 and TRBJ2-7, with D perhaps TRBD2 (6 bases). The germline V gene encodes CDR1 SGHVS and CDR2 FNYEAQ. The CDR3 has 17 amino acids. The ends were cut back, 5 bases at V and 5 bases at J, with 25 bases in the middle. In DNA, the CDR3 is TGTGCCAGCAGCCACCTTCTCCGCGGGGTCAGGGTACACGAGCAGTACTTC. It translates to CASSHLLRGVRVHEQYF. The whole variable domain, remainder taken from reference TRBV7-6 and TRBJ2-7, is GAGVSQSPRYKVTKRGQDVALRCDPISGHVSLYWYRQALGQGPEFLTYFNYEAQQDKSGLPNDRFSAERPEGSISTLTIQRTEQRDSAMYRCASSHLLRGVRVHEQYFGPGTRLTVT.

The gene calls are TRBV10-3 and TRBJ2-1; D gene ambiguous. CDR3 size: 9 residues. V was trimmed by 11 bases and J by 9 bases, leaving 8 bases between them. Germline V gene lookup returns CDR1 ENHRY and CDR2 SYGVKD. Here the CDR3 reads CAPPGEQFF. The CDR3 coding sequence is TGTGCCCCGCCCGGTGAGCAGTTCTTC.

This clone showed up just once. The chain recombines TRBV27 with TRBJ2-7; 8 positions match TRBD1. Trimming cost V 6 bases and J 2 bases; bases outside gene matches: 15. The germline V gene has CDR1 MNHEY and CDR2 SMNVEV (reference sequence). The CDR3 runs to 17 residues. The CDR3 here is CASSIKPMGQDAYEQYF. CDR3 nucleotide sequence: TGTGCCAGCAGCATTAAGCCTATGGGACAGGACGCCTACGAGCAGTACTTC.

Here the CDR3 reads CASSPLWGTDNTEAFF. Here the CDR3 DNA reads TGTGCCAGCTCACCTCTCTGGGGGACAGACAACACTGAAGCTTTCTTT. The rearrangement links TRBV18 to TRBJ1-1; 7 bases are shared with TRBD1. The junction had 9 bases not matched to a gene; V was cut back by 3 bases and J by 2 bases. The germline V gene has CDR1 KGHSH and CDR2 LQKENI. The CDR3 contains 16 residues.

V and J are TRBV18 and TRBJ2-7; possible D gene TRBD2, 6 bases. The CDR3 contains 16 residues. Trimming removed 5 bases from V and 2 bases from J, with 19 bases in between. The germline gives CDR1 KGHSH, CDR2 LQKENI. CDR3 in DNA: TGTGCCAGCTCATCGGGTCCCGGGACTGGCACCTACGAGCAGTACGTC. It codes for CASSSGPGTGTYEQYV.

The gene calls are TRBV10-3 and TRBJ1-1, with TRBD1 matching over 9 bases. Germline trimming cut 7 bases from V and 0 bases from J; bases unmatched to any gene: 3. The CDR3 loop spans 14 amino acids. The germline V gene encodes CDR1 ENHRY and CDR2 SYGVKD. For the CDR3, the DNA is TGTGCCATCACCGGACAGGGGATGAACACTGAAGCTTTCTTT. Its translation: CAITGQGMNTEAFF.

This chain uses TRBV5-1 with TRBJ2-3; D unresolved. The germline V and J ends were trimmed by 0 bases and 7 bases, with 9 bases remaining between them. The CDR3 sequence is 13 residues long. The germline V gene has CDR1 SGHRS and CDR2 YFSETQ. The CDR3 DNA sequence: TGCGCCAGCAGCTTGGGGAGAGCTAATACGCAGTATTTT. Protein product: CASSLGRANTQYF.